This T cell receptor (beta chain) was found in a study of multiple sclerosis patients with progressive multifocal leukoencephalopathy. Study conclusions and caveats: No common TRBV or TRBJ usage or pairing appeared at PML. Expanded clones at PML onset predated and persisted through natalizumab therapy.

Germline loops: CDR1 LGHNA, CDR2 YSLEER. The CDR3 has 14 residues. Trimming took 3 bases from V and 7 from J; bases not matched to a gene: 5. As concerns this clone: As yet, its antigen is unknown.

Time point noted: before natalizumab initiation. Profiled with immunoSEQ multiplex PCR; TCRdb holds only in-frame clones, not every one. The repertoire holds tens of thousands of clones, nearly 95% seen once, with 1.5% to 2.5% in the top ten. Input material: PBMCs. The sequence was collected from a man aged 25 to 40 with multiple sclerosis. The chain uses TRBV4-3 and TRBJ2-1, with 8 bases aligning to TRBD2. CDR3 sequence (DNA): TGCGCCAGCAGCCATCGACTAGCGCGGAATGAGCAGTTCTTC. It is translated as CASSHRLARNEQFF.